This passage covers 21 T cell receptor beta chains from one sample sequenced in a study of CD8 T cells in Susac syndrome. Reverse transcription of about 0.5 to 1 ug RNA was carried out with random hexamers. MiXCR, run by TCRdb on the immunoSEQ multiplex PCR reads, gives a single entry per CDR3 protein. Of under 200,000 distinct CDR3 sequences in the sample, around 94% were seen once. The sample was CD4+ T cells from PBMCs. The receptors derive from a human donor in good health.

CDR3: CASSLADGTEAFF. The CDR3 DNA follows: TGTGCCAGCAGCTTGGCCGATGGCACTGAAGCTTTCTTT. The chain recombines TRBV5-6 with TRBJ1-1; D call uncertain. Per the germline V gene, CDR1 is SGHDT and CDR2 is YYEEEE. This CDR3 has 13 amino acids. The V end lost 0 bases, the J end lost 4 bases, and 7 bases lay between the germline ends.

The gene calls are TRBV20-1 and TRBJ2-1; possibly TRBD1 or TRBD2 for D (5 bases each). The germline CDR1 and CDR2 sequences are DFQATT and SNEGSKA (reference sequence). V dropped 3 bases and J dropped 4 bases, with 10 bases sitting between them. There are 13 residues in the CDR3. CDR3 protein: CSASGTEYNEQFF. DNA for the CDR3: TGCAGTGCTAGCGGGACGGAATACAATGAGCAGTTCTTC.

The chain uses TRBV14 and TRBJ2-7; D is ambiguous. V lost 3 bases to trimming and J lost 5 bases, with 14 bases between them. The CDR3 totals 14 residues. CDR1 is SGHDN and CDR2 is FVKESK in the germline V gene. The CDR3 here is CASSHPGPGNEQYF. In nucleotides, the CDR3 is TGTGCCAGCAGCCACCCTGGACCGGGCAACGAGCAGTACTTC.

The CDR3 sequence is CSASPTGGSPEGPQHF. The CDR3 DNA follows: TGCAGTGCTTCCCCGACGGGGGGCTCCCCGGAAGGGCCCCAGCATTTT. The V and J genes are TRBV20-1 and TRBJ1-5; TRBD1 is a possible D gene (6 bases). The CDR3 runs to 16 residues. The germline V gene has CDR1 DFQATT and CDR2 SNEGSKA (reference sequence). V lost 5 bases and J 9 bases, leaving 26 bases between the germline ends.

The rearrangement uses TRBV7-9 and TRBJ2-3; D unresolved. The V end lost 7 bases, the J end lost 6 bases, and 11 bases lay between the germline ends. The V gene's germline CDR1 is SEHNR and CDR2 FQNEAQ (reference sequence). The CDR3 sequence is 12 residues long. The CDR3 DNA is TGTGCCAGCACCGACCTGTTGGATACGCAGTATTTT. Protein product: CASTDLLDTQYF.

This clonotype was recorded once. CDR3 loop: CSAARTGIHEQYF. The CDR3 coding sequence is TGCAGTGCTGCCCGCACAGGCATCCACGAGCAGTACTTC. The V call is TRBV20-1, the J call TRBJ2-7, with D perhaps matching TRBD1 (5 bases). Germline lookup yields CDR1 DFQATT and CDR2 SNEGSKA (reference sequence). Trimming left V 5 bases short and J 5 bases short, with 16 bases between. The CDR3 has 13 residues.

This rearrangement joins TRBV5-8 to TRBJ2-5, with D perhaps matching TRBD2 (5 bases). Trimming took off 0 bases at V and 5 bases at J, with 8 bases between the two ends. Germline-derived CDR1 and CDR2 are SGHTS and YDEGEE. The CDR3 is 13 amino acids. The CDR3: CASSLAWEETQYF. CDR3 nucleotides: TGTGCCAGCAGCTTGGCCTGGGAGGAGACCCAGTACTTC. The whole variable domain, remainder taken from reference TRBV5-8 and TRBJ2-5, is EAGVTQSPTHLIKTRGQQATLRCSPISGHTSVYWYQQALGLGLQFLLWYDEGEERNRGNFPPRFSGRQFPNYSSELNVNALELEDSALYLCASSLAWEETQYFGPGTRLLVL.

This chain uses TRBV9 with TRBJ1-2, with 9 bases aligning to TRBD1. The CDR3 is made up of 15 amino acids. V shed 4 bases and J 5 bases; nucleotides not matched to a gene: 9. Germline loops: CDR1 SGDLS, CDR2 YYNGEE. CDR3 sequence: CASSFSGGQGYGYTF. The CDR3 region has the DNA TGTGCCAGCAGCTTTTCCGGGGGACAGGGATATGGCTACACCTTC.

This sequence joins TRBV20-1 and TRBJ2-7, with no clear D. The CDR3 spans 11 residues. Germline CDR1 and CDR2: DFQATT and SNEGSKA (reference sequence). Trimming shortened V by 6 bases and J by 2 bases, and 8 bases separated the two germline ends. The CDR3: CSATPTYEQYF. The CDR3 DNA follows: TGCAGTGCCACTCCAACCTACGAGCAGTACTTC.

The rearrangement joins TRBV6-2 or TRBV6-3 to TRBJ2-3, with D perhaps TRBD1 or TRBD2 (5 bases each). The CDR3 contains 13 residues. Germline V CDR1 and CDR2: MNHEY, SVGEGT. The V end was cut by 7 bases, the J end by 0 bases, with 8 bases between. As DNA, the CDR3 is TGTGCCAGCATCAGGGACAGCACAGATACGCAGTATTTT. This translates into CASIRDSTDTQYF.

J is TRBJ1-2 and V is TRBV20-1, with TRBD1 identical over 10 bases. Germline CDR1 is DFQATT and CDR2 is SNEGSKA (reference sequence). The CDR3 contains 15 residues. V lost 1 base, J lost 6 bases, and 8 bases stayed unmatched. CDR3 bases: TGCAGTGCTAGAGTGGGGACAGGGGAAGGCCATGGCTACACCTTC. Protein product: CSARVGTGEGHGYTF.

The chain is built from TRBV10-3 and TRBJ1-5; D is undetermined. Germline CDR1 reads ENHRY; CDR2 reads SYGVKD. This CDR3 contains 14 residues. Trimming cost V 3 bases and J 2 bases, with 8 bases left between them. CDR3 loop: CAISESGRNQPQHF. DNA for the CDR3: TGTGCCATCAGTGAATCAGGACGCAATCAGCCCCAGCATTTT.

The V call is TRBV13, the J call TRBJ1-2; maybe TRBD1 (5 bases). Trimming pared 3 bases from V and 7 bases from J, leaving 9 bases between. Germline CDR1 reads PRHDT; CDR2 reads FYEKMQ (reference sequence). CDR3 size: 12 residues. The CDR3 reads CASSFRAGGYTF. In nucleotides, the CDR3 is TGTGCCAGCAGCTTCAGGGCGGGTGGCTACACCTTC.

The genes are TRBV29-1 and TRBJ2-5, with D unresolved. This CDR3 contains 12 residues. CDR1 is SQVTM and CDR2 is ANQGSEA in the germline V gene. V was cut by 3 bases and J by 5 bases, with 10 bases left in between. DNA of the CDR3: TGCAGCGTTGAGTACTCCGCGGAGACCCAGTACTTC. This encodes CSVEYSAETQYF.

The chain combines TRBV20-1 with TRBJ1-6; no reliable D call. Deletions cut 0 bases from V and 9 bases from J, with 12 bases between. In germline, CDR1 is DFQATT, CDR2 SNEGSKA (reference sequence). This CDR3 is 14 amino acids long. DNA of the CDR3: TGCAGTGCTAGAGAGGAGTCTTTCGGTTCACCCCTCCACTTT. It specifies CSAREESFGSPLHF.

This chain uses TRBV20-1 with TRBJ2-7; TRBD1 is a possible D gene (6 bases). Trimming removed 5 bases at V and 4 bases at J, with 18 bases between. The germline V gene has CDR1 DFQATT and CDR2 SNEGSKA (reference sequence). This CDR3 has 14 amino acids. The CDR3: CSAVYGTIPYEQYF. For the CDR3, the DNA is TGCAGTGCTGTGTATGGGACAATCCCGTACGAGCAGTACTTC.

The V and J genes are TRBV29-1 and TRBJ1-1; TRBD1 matches at 9 bases. Germline assignment: CDR1 SQVTM and CDR2 ANQGSEA. The V segment lost 4 bases and the J segment 0 bases; nucleotides outside the gene matches: 15. The CDR3 sequence is 18 residues long. In DNA form, the CDR3 reads TGCAGCGTTGGTCGAAGTCCCGGGACAGGGAGTGTGAACACTGAAGCTTTCTTT. Amino acids: CSVGRSPGTGSVNTEAFF.

The J gene is TRBJ2-3, the V gene TRBV5-8; D is perhaps TRBD1 (5 bases). V lost 4 bases and J lost 4, with 16 bases in between. The CDR3 sequence is 15 residues long. The V gene's germline CDR1 is SGHTS and CDR2 YDEGEE. The DNA of the CDR3 is TGTGCCAGCAGCGGCCGGAGTCTAGGGGCAGATACGCAGTATTTT. It is translated as CASSGRSLGADTQYF.

This chain links TRBV12-3 or TRBV12-4 with TRBJ1-2; 7 nucleotides align to TRBD1. Losses at the gene ends were 3 bases for V and 5 bases for J; bases not matched to a gene: 6. CDR3 size: 14 residues. CDR3 coding DNA: TGTGCCAGCAGTTTGCTAACAGGGGCATATGGCTACACCTTC. As protein: CASSLLTGAYGYTF.

This sequence joins TRBV2 and TRBJ2-4; a weak D match, TRBD2 (7 bases). Trimming removed 4 bases from V and 8 bases from J, with 12 bases in between. CDR1 is SNHLY and CDR2 is FYNNEI in the germline V gene. CDR3 length: 13 residues. CDR3 sequence reads: CASSGGGDDIQYF. The CDR3 DNA follows: TGTGCCAGCAGTGGAGGGGGGGATGACATTCAGTACTTC.

The chain joins TRBV7-2 to TRBJ2-3; D uncertain. Looked up from germline, CDR1 is SGHTA and CDR2 is FQGNSA. This CDR3 is built from 14 residues. Trimming took 7 bases from V and 1 from J, leaving 12 bases between them. The DNA of the CDR3 is TGTGCCAGCACCCCATGGATGGGCACAGATACGCAGTATTTT. As protein: CASTPWMGTDTQYF.